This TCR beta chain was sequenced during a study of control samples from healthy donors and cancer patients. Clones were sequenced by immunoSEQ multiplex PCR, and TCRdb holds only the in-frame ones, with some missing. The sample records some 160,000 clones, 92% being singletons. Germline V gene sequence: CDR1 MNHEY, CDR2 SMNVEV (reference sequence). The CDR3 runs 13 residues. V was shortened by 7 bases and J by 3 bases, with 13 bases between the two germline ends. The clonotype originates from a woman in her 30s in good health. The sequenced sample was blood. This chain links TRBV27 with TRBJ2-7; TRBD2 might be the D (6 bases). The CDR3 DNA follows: TGTGCCAGCAAAATCGGCGGGAACTACGAGCAGTACTTC. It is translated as CASKIGGNYEQYF.